This is a list of T cell receptor beta chains from one sample in a study of T cell responses to AZD1222 COVID-19 vaccine. This table comes from immunoSEQ multiplex PCR, and its TCRdb copy is limited to in-frame clones, with some not included. This sample has approximately 200,000 clones, with 70% to 90% found just once. This specimen consisted of peripheral blood, obtained on day 0 of AZD1222 vaccination. The receptor source for this set is an adult in good health. The CDR3 runs from the conserved cysteine through the conserved F or W. D genes are given only for firm matches. Not every row has a clone size; where given, it reads once, few, many or a size class.

-	18	TRBJ1-4	TRBV4-1	TRBD1	CASSQDEGARSIDEKLFF	TGCGCCAGCAGCCAAGATGAGGGGGCCCGATCGATAGATGAAAAACTGTTTTTT
-	14	TRBJ1-1	TRBV7-3	TRBD1	CASSLQGGSSEAFF	TGTGCCAGCAGCCTGCAAGGGGGCAGCTCTGAAGCTTTCTTT
-	14	TRBJ1-5	TRBV7-3	-	CASSLTGGNQPQHF	TGTGCCAGCAGCTTAACAGGGGGAAATCAGCCCCAGCATTTT
-	13	TRBJ1-5	TRBV6-2/TRBV6-3	-	CASSIGSNQPQHF	TGTGCCAGCAGTATCGGTAGCAATCAGCCCCAGCATTTT
-	14	TRBJ1-2	TRBV6-6	-	CASSYWVRNYGYTF	TGTGCCAGCAGTTACTGGGTGAGGAACTATGGCTACACCTTC
-	13	TRBJ2-5	TRBV11-1	-	CASSLLGQETQYF	TGTGCCAGCAGCTTACTGGGCCAAGAGACCCAGTACTTC
-	14	TRBJ1-2	TRBV30	TRBD1	CAWSPGLTGGGYTF	TGTGCCTGGAGTCCAGGCTTGACAGGGGGAGGCTACACCTTC
once	14	TRBJ2-1	TRBV30	-	CAWSVRLPYNEQFF	TGTGCCTGGAGTGTACGGTTGCCCTACAATGAGCAGTTCTTC
-	14	TRBJ2-2	TRBV5-4	TRBD1	CASSFGRGTGELFF	TGTGCCAGCAGCTTCGGCAGGGGGACCGGGGAGCTGTTTTTT
-	15	TRBJ2-1	TRBV7-8	TRBD2	CASSSTSGVYNEQFF	TGTGCCAGCAGCTCTACTAGCGGGGTGTACAATGAGCAGTTCTTC
-	13	TRBJ2-7	TRBV18	-	CASSPVGDYEQYF	TGTGCCAGCTCACCCGTGGGGGACTACGAGCAGTACTTC
-	16	TRBJ2-1	TRBV9	-	CASSPVDRRPENEQFF	TGTGCCAGCAGCCCGGTTGACAGGCGTCCTGAGAATGAGCAGTTCTTC
-	14	TRBJ1-2	TRBV19	-	CASSRDRVGYGYTF	TGTGCCAGTAGCCGTGACAGAGTTGGCTATGGCTACACCTTC